A single sample gave rise to the 25 T cell receptor beta chains below, sequenced in a study of blood T cell repertoires in COVID-19. Sequenced by immunoSEQ multiplex PCR; TCRdb stores in-frame clones only, minus some. Counted here are 150,000 to 200,000 clones, roughly 80% occurring once; the ten biggest clones make up around 6%. Sequenced sample: PBMCs or T cells enriched from blood (not recorded which). The source is a woman aged 40 to 50 with acute COVID-19.

The gene calls are TRBV3-1 (or the pseudogene TRBV3-2) and TRBJ2-1; D is uncertain. This CDR3 spans 16 amino acids. Germline V gene data show CDR1 as LGHDT and CDR2 as YNNKEL (reference sequence). Trimming removed 4 bases from V and 6 bases from J, with 19 bases in between. The CDR3 here is CASSPQPHGEVNEQFF. DNA for the CDR3: TGTGCCAGCAGCCCCCAGCCCCACGGAGAGGTCAATGAGCAGTTCTTC.

The count of this clone is one. V usage is TRBV12-5 and J usage is TRBJ1-1; the match to TRBD1 covers 9 bases. V was pared by 7 bases and J by 1 base, with 7 bases of the junction left unmatched. CDR1 and CDR2 (germline): LGHNT, FRNRAP. The CDR3 loop spans 15 amino acids. CDR3: CASVGTGMGNTEAFF. The CDR3 coding sequence is TGTGCTAGTGTCGGGACAGGGATGGGGAACACTGAAGCTTTCTTT.

This chain connects TRBV6-6 to TRBJ2-6; 7 nucleotides agree with TRBD2. V lost 4 bases, J lost 1 base, and 1 base stayed unmatched. The CDR3 is 15 residues long. The germline CDR1 and CDR2 sequences are MNHNY and SVGAGI (reference sequence). The CDR3: CASSWGGSGANVLTF. The CDR3 nucleotides read TGTGCCAGCAGTTGGGGGGGTTCTGGGGCCAACGTCCTGACTTTC.

This clone was seen only once. The chain employs TRBV9 and TRBJ2-3; 11 nucleotides align to TRBD2. The ends lost 0 bases at V and 4 bases at J; junction bases unmatched: 4. Per germline, CDR1 SGDLS and CDR2 YYNGEE. This CDR3 is built from 16 residues. CDR3 sequence reads: CASSVELAGGSDTQYF. The CDR3 DNA is TGTGCCAGCAGCGTAGAGCTAGCGGGAGGTTCAGATACGCAGTATTTT. Complete variable domain (other parts from reference TRBV9 and TRBJ2-3): DSGVTQTPKHLITATGQRVTLRCSPRSGDLSVYWYQQSLDQGLQFLIQYYNGEERAKGNILERFSAQQFPDLHSELNLSSLELGDSALYFCASSVELAGGSDTQYFGPGTRLTVL.

A remark on this clone: Possible read error: a much larger clone is one base away. The chain links TRBV4-1 to TRBJ2-1; 13 bases agree with TRBD2. There are 15 residues in the CDR3. Losses at the gene ends were 2 bases for V and 6 bases for J; bases not matched to a gene: 1. Germline V lookup: CDR1 MGHRA, CDR2 YSYEKL. The CDR3 sequence is CASSQRTSGSNEQFF. The CDR3, as DNA: TGCGCCAGCAGCCAAAGGACTAGCGGGAGCAATGAGCAGTTCTTC.

This clone was observed once. This chain joins TRBV10-3 and TRBJ2-2, with 7 positions matching TRBD1. The germline V gene encodes CDR1 ENHRY and CDR2 SYGVKD. The junction had 7 bases not matched to a gene; V was cut back by 3 bases and J by 6 bases. This CDR3 region has 15 residues. The CDR3 DNA reads TGTGCCATCAGTGACGACAGGGCAGGCTCCGGGGAGCTGTTTTTT. Translation gives CAISDDRAGSGELFF.

The chain recombines TRBV2 with TRBJ1-5; 8 bases agree with TRBD1. With 8 bases clipped from V and 4 bases from J, the junction kept 10 bases outside the gene matches. The CDR3 totals 15 residues. The germline V gene encodes CDR1 SNHLY and CDR2 FYNNEI. Written as DNA, the CDR3 is TGTGCCAGCCGGACCGGGACAGGAGGAAATCAGCCCCAGCATTTT. As protein: CASRTGTGGNQPQHF. Full variable domain (remainder filled in from reference TRBV2 and TRBJ1-5): EPEVTQTPSHQVTQMGQEVILRCVPISNHLYFYWYRQILGQKVEFLVSFYNNEISEKSEIFDDQFSVERPDGSNFTLKIRSTKLEDSAMYFCASRTGTGGNQPQHFGDGTRLSIL.

The chain joins TRBV9 to TRBJ2-1; tentative D call: TRBD2 (6 bases). CDR3 length equals 16 residues. The V and J ends lost 4 bases and 4 bases respectively, with 18 bases between them. Germline V gene sequence: CDR1 SGDLS, CDR2 YYNGEE. The CDR3 DNA reads as TGTGCCAGCAGCCTCTCCGGGACTCCTTCTTACAATGAGCAGTTCTTC. Its translation: CASSLSGTPSYNEQFF.

V and J are TRBV15 and TRBJ1-5; TRBD1 aligns across 8 bases. The CDR3 spans 15 residues. Losses at the gene ends were 1 base for V and 2 bases for J; bases not matched to a gene: 1. CDR1 is LNHNV and CDR2 is YYDKDF in the germline V gene (reference sequence). CDR3 loop: CATSRGGQGNQPQHF. DNA of the CDR3: TGTGCCACCAGCAGAGGGGGACAGGGCAATCAGCCCCAGCATTTT.

The rearrangement joins TRBV5-1 to TRBJ1-6; D remains ambiguous. The CDR3 loop spans 13 amino acids. Germline loops: CDR1 SGHRS, CDR2 YFSETQ. Trimming removed 5 bases from V and 9 bases from J, with 12 bases in between. CDR3 DNA: TGCGCCAGCAGAGGCGGGGTGGGTTCACCCCTCCACTTT. Protein sequence: CASRGGVGSPLHF. The whole variable domain, remainder taken from reference TRBV5-1 and TRBJ1-6, is KAGVTQTPRYLIKTRGQQVTLSCSPISGHRSVSWYQQTPGQGLQFLFEYFSETQRNKGNFPGRFSGRQFSNSRSEMNVSTLELGDSALYLCASRGGVGSPLHFGNGTRLTVT.

This sequence joins TRBV9 and TRBJ1-4; possibly TRBD1 for D (6 bases). Trimming removed 4 bases at V and 8 bases at J, with 12 bases between. Germline CDR1 reads SGDLS; CDR2 reads YYNGEE. This CDR3 is built from 13 residues. CDR3 coding DNA: TGTGCCAGCAGCTCCCATACAGGGGAAAAACTGTTTTTT. Translated, it gives CASSSHTGEKLFF.

This clone was seen a few times. The chain employs TRBV21-1 and TRBJ1-5; the table's D call TRBD1 went unverified against the DNA. TRBV21-1 is termed a pseudogene. This CDR3 is built from 16 residues. CDR3 sequence (DNA): TGTGCCAGCAGCACCAGACAGGGGGGAAGGAATCAGCCCCAGCATTTT. It encodes CASSTRQGGRNQPQHF.

This chain uses TRBV7-2 with TRBJ2-3; 7 nucleotides match TRBD1. The CDR3 covers 15 residues. The ends lost 4 bases at V and 6 bases at J; junction bases unmatched: 10. Germline V gene sequence: CDR1 SGHTA, CDR2 FQGNSA. The chain's CDR3 is CASSSGGVKLDTQYF. The CDR3 DNA reads as TGTGCCAGCAGCTCAGGGGGAGTGAAACTCGATACGCAGTATTTT. Based on the CDR3 plus reference TRBV7-2 and TRBJ2-3, the full variable domain is GAGVSQSPSNKVTEKGKDVELRCDPISGHTALYWYRQSLGQGLEFLIYFQGNSAPDKSGLPSDRFSAERTGGSVSTLTIQRTQQEDSAVYLCASSSGGVKLDTQYFGPGTRLTVL.

The rearrangement links TRBV18 to TRBJ2-3, with 8 positions matching TRBD2. The CDR3 has 16 residues. V was clipped by 3 bases and J by 2 bases; unmatched bases: 7. CDR1 and CDR2 (germline): KGHSH, LQKENI. CDR3 sequence: CASSPSAGATTDTQYF. The CDR3 region has the DNA TGTGCCAGCTCACCCTCAGCGGGGGCAACCACAGATACGCAGTATTTT. The entire variable domain, with the rest obtained from reference TRBV18 and TRBJ2-3, is as follows: NAGVMQNPRHLVRRRGQEARLRCSPMKGHSHVYWYRQLPEEGLKFMVYLQKENIIDESGMPKERFSAEFPKEGPSILRIQQVVRGDSAAYFCASSPSAGATTDTQYFGPGTRLTVL.

V usage is TRBV2 and J usage is TRBJ2-5, with 7 nucleotides matching TRBD2. This CDR3 spans 12 amino acids. Germline V gene data show CDR1 as SNHLY and CDR2 as FYNNEI. With 7 bases clipped from V and 3 bases from J, the junction kept 2 bases outside the gene matches. DNA of the CDR3: TGTGCCAGCAACCGGGGGGAAGAGACCCAGTACTTC. Amino acid sequence: CASNRGEETQYF.

The V gene is TRBV4-1, the J gene TRBJ1-1; 7 bases line up with TRBD1. CDR1 MGHRA and CDR2 YSYEKL come from the germline V gene. Trimming at V came to 0 bases and at J to 6 bases, leaving 10 bases not matched to a gene. The CDR3 has 16 residues. Here the CDR3 DNA reads TGCGCCAGCAGCCAAGACACTTACACCCAGGGGGCTGAAGCTTTCTTT. Protein sequence: CASSQDTYTQGAEAFF.

This chain links TRBV3-1 (or the pseudogene TRBV3-2) with TRBJ1-2; 10 nucleotides align to TRBD1. The length of the CDR3 is 15 residues. Germline trimming cut 6 bases from V and 8 bases from J; bases unmatched to any gene: 12. From germline, CDR1 is LGHDT and CDR2 YNNKEL (reference sequence). The CDR3 coding sequence is TGTGCCAGCAGTCCCGGGACAGGGGATTTGGGAGGCTACACCTTC. Encoded protein: CASSPGTGDLGGYTF.

This sequence joins TRBV5-1 and TRBJ1-1; no reliable D call. Germline V lookup: CDR1 SGHRS, CDR2 YFSETQ. The CDR3 is 13 residues long. V lost 0 bases and J lost 4, with 7 bases in between. CDR3 amino acids: CASSLEETTEAFF. DNA of the CDR3: TGCGCCAGCAGCTTGGAGGAGACCACTGAAGCTTTCTTT.

There are a few counts of this clone. The DNA for the CDR3 is TGTGCCAGCAGTCCCCTCAGCGGGGCCCGAGGCACTGAAGCTTTCTTT. This translates into CASSPLSGARGTEAFF. The chain uses TRBV28 and TRBJ1-1; D may be TRBD1 (5 bases). The CDR3 runs 16 residues. Trimming removed 5 bases from V and 4 bases from J, with 20 bases in between. Germline values: CDR1 MDHEN, CDR2 SYDVKM.

The chain joins TRBV9 to TRBJ2-2; TRBD2 aligns across 7 bases. CDR3 length: 15 residues. Losses at the gene ends were 5 bases for V and 0 bases for J; bases not matched to a gene: 4. Germline V gives CDR1 SGDLS, CDR2 YYNGEE. The CDR3 region is CASRTGGSNTGELFF. The CDR3 DNA is TGTGCCAGCAGGACGGGGGGATCGAACACCGGGGAGCTGTTTTTT.

The rearrangement uses TRBV6-5 and TRBJ2-7, with TRBD1 identical over 7 bases. Germline loops: CDR1 MNHEY, CDR2 SVGAGI. After removal of 6 bases from V and 4 bases from J, the junction contained 6 bases not matched to a gene. The CDR3 contains 13 residues. The CDR3 bases are TGTGCCAGCAGGAGACAGGGATGGTACGAGCAGTACGTC. It is translated as CASRRQGWYEQYV.

This clone was seen a single time. The chain uses TRBV6-5 and TRBJ2-3; 7 bases align to TRBD1. CDR3 length: 14 amino acids. The germline gives CDR1 MNHEY, CDR2 SVGAGI. The V segment lost 6 bases and the J segment 0 bases; nucleotides outside the gene matches: 3. CDR3 amino acids: CASRYRGSTDTQYF. DNA of the CDR3: TGTGCCAGCAGATACAGGGGTAGCACAGATACGCAGTATTTT.

This clone was seen only a few times. The rearrangement uses TRBV7-6 and TRBJ2-7; TRBD1 agrees at 10 bases. CDR1 is SGHVS, CDR2 FNYEAQ, per germline. CDR3 length: 15 amino acids. The V gene end was trimmed by 5 bases and the J gene end by 0 bases; junction bases not matched to a gene: 4. CDR3 protein: CASSRDRGHSYEQYF. DNA for the CDR3: TGTGCCAGCAGCCGCGACAGGGGGCACTCCTACGAGCAGTACTTC.

V is TRBV6-5 and J is TRBJ2-3; TRBD1 matches 7 bases. V shed 0 bases, J shed 6 bases, and the junction held 9 bases outside the gene matches. The CDR3 has 16 amino acids. In germline, CDR1 is MNHEY, CDR2 SVGAGI. CDR3 in amino acids: CASSYSSGQRFDTQYF. CDR3 bases: TGTGCCAGCAGTTACTCCTCGGGACAGCGTTTCGATACGCAGTATTTT.

V is TRBV30 and J is TRBJ1-2; 10 bases agree with TRBD1. The CDR3 sequence is 13 residues long. Germline CDR1 is GTSNPN and CDR2 is SVGIG (reference sequence). Trimming at V came to 2 bases and at J to 12 bases, leaving 9 bases not matched to a gene. This CDR3 is CAWSPDRGHGNTF. CDR3 nucleotide sequence: TGTGCCTGGAGTCCCGACAGGGGGCACGGTAACACCTTC.